This T cell receptor beta chain was observed in a study of response to subunit inactivated influenza vaccine. TCRdb recomputed calls from the RT-PCR reads with MiXCR, one row per CDR3 protein. Here the sample spans under 200,000 distinct CDR3 sequences, approximately 12% being singletons. Study outcomes and limitations: The authors offered the suggestion that each seasonal influenza vaccination recruits few new T cells.

This clonotype came up a few times. Antigen specificity is unknown. This CDR3 has 13 residues. The V gene's germline CDR1 is ENHRY and CDR2 SYGVKD. The V end lost 10 bases, the J end lost 5 bases, and 17 bases lay between the germline ends. This receptor was identified in a man aged 50 to 69 who received an inactivated influenza vaccine. The chain carries TRBV10-3 and TRBJ2-5; the D gene could be TRBD1 or TRBD2 (5 bases each). The input for sequencing was CD8+ T cells sorted from PBMCs, taken around 25 months after vaccination. The CDR3 DNA reads as TGTGCCACCAGAAGTGTTGGGACGGAGACCCAGTACTTC. It specifies CATRSVGTETQYF.